Described below is a single TCR beta chain sequence and its context. This record comes from a study of blood T cell repertoires in COVID-19. Background on the study: Collection of acute and convalescent COVID-19 samples took place in the United States, Italy and Spain. T cells, B-cell-depleted T cells, or PBMCs provided the cDNA or gDNA that served as material.

The authors' processing: The authors estimated nucleated cell counts from reference gene primer amplification. Assay: immunoSEQ multiplex PCR; the TCRdb copy retains only in-frame clones and omits some. V, J and clone size are those of that table, while D and trimming were read from the DNA. Here the sample spans approximately 300,000 clones, about 82% being singletons. V was clipped by 5 bases and J by 4 bases, with 12 bases between them. The CDR3 loop spans 14 amino acids. Germline V gene sequence: CDR1 MDHEN, CDR2 SYDVKM. Input material: peripheral blood. The V and J genes are TRBV28 and TRBJ1-5, with D uncertain. This clonotype was sampled from a woman aged 50 to 65 with active or convalescent COVID-19. The CDR3 coding sequence is TGTGCCAGCAGTGCACCGACACCGAATCAGCCCCAGCATTTT. Translating gives CASSAPTPNQPQHF.